The 21 T cell receptor beta chains given below trace back to one sample, sequenced in a study of T cells expressing NK-cell markers. No DNA is given; TCRdb re-called the 5' RACE reads and lists each CDR3 protein once. The sample yields around 470,000 distinct CDR3 sequences, of which the top ten take up more than 1.4%. Sample: blood T cells: a sorted CD56 or NKG2C T cell subset, CD4+ or CD8+ T cells, or bulk PBMC T cells (not recorded which). The origin of the receptors is a woman aged 50 to 60 in good health.

The V gene is TRBV5-8, the J gene TRBJ1-5; the D call of TRBD1 rests on TCRdb alone, since no DNA is present to check it. Germline V lookup: CDR1 SGHTS, CDR2 YDEGEE. The CDR3 runs 13 residues. This chain's CDR3 is CASSFWGEQPQHF.

The J gene is TRBJ2-1, the V gene TRBV30; with no DNA, the TCRdb D assignment of TRBD2 cannot be verified. The CDR3 is 15 residues long. Per germline, CDR1 GTSNPN and CDR2 SVGIG (reference sequence). CDR3: CAWSAGREKSNEQFF.

The rearrangement uses TRBV27 and TRBJ2-4. The CDR3 sequence is 16 residues long. CDR1 is MNHEY, CDR2 SMNVEV, per germline (reference sequence). The CDR3 here is CASSLSRGLAKNIQYF.

The rearrangement uses TRBV10-3 and TRBJ1-5; the TRBD1 assignment by TCRdb is unverifiable without DNA. Germline V gives CDR1 ENHRY, CDR2 SYGVKD. This CDR3 spans 16 amino acids. CDR3 protein: CAISEHWTGGSQPQHF.

The J gene is TRBJ2-1, the V gene TRBV7-2; TCRdb gives TRBD2 as the D gene, but with no DNA this cannot be confirmed. The CDR3 is made up of 17 amino acids. The germline V gene has CDR1 SGHTA and CDR2 FQGNSA. The CDR3 region is CASSLDPSGRSYNEQFF.

This rearrangement joins TRBV11-2 to TRBJ2-7; TCRdb gives TRBD2 as the D gene, but with no DNA this cannot be confirmed. The CDR3 has 14 amino acids. Germline V gene sequence: CDR1 SGHAT, CDR2 FQNNGV. The CDR3 spells CASRLLSGTYEQYF.

This chain joins TRBV3-1 and TRBJ1-4; the D call of TRBD1 rests on TCRdb alone, since no DNA is present to check it. Germline CDR1 and CDR2: LGHDT and YNNKEL (reference sequence). The CDR3 covers 16 residues. The CDR3 sequence: CASSQLSSGLNEKLFF.

This chain joins TRBV12-3 or TRBV12-4 and TRBJ1-5; TCRdb picks TRBD1, but there is no DNA to check that call. CDR3 length: 12 residues. CDR3 in amino acids: CASKTGNQPQHF.

The V and J genes are TRBV4-1 and TRBJ1-1; absent DNA, TCRdb's TRBD1 call cannot be checked. This CDR3 region has 16 residues. Germline assignment: CDR1 MGHRA and CDR2 YSYEKL. The CDR3: CASSPRTGIMNTEAFF.

The chain combines TRBV27 with TRBJ2-1; without DNA, the TCRdb call of TRBD1 cannot be checked. CDR3 length: 16 residues. CDR1 MNHEY and CDR2 SMNVEV come from the germline V gene (reference sequence). CDR3 region: CASTPYRDSSYNEQFF.

V gene TRBV2 combines with J gene TRBJ2-1; TCRdb's D call, TRBD2, is unchecked because there is no DNA. Germline V lookup: CDR1 SNHLY, CDR2 FYNNEI. This CDR3 has 18 amino acids. The CDR3 loop reads CASSEAGLAGTSYNEQFF. Using reference TRBV2 and TRBJ2-1 for the parts outside the CDR3, the full variable domain is EPEVTQTPSHQVTQMGQEVILRCVPISNHLYFYWYRQILGQKVEFLVSFYNNEISEKSEIFDDQFSVERPDGSNFTLKIRSTKLEDSAMYFCASSEAGLAGTSYNEQFFGPGTRLTVL.

The V and J genes are TRBV7-8 and TRBJ2-6; TCRdb outputs TRBD2, but without DNA this stays unchecked. The CDR3 sequence is 16 residues long. Germline V gene sequence: CDR1 SGHVS, CDR2 FQNEAQ. CDR3 region: CASSPTRLSGANVLTF. Looking up the rest from reference TRBV7-8 and TRBJ2-6 gives the full variable domain: GAGVSQSPRYKVAKRGQDVALRCDPISGHVSLFWYQQALGQGPEFLTYFQNEAQLDKSGLPSDRFFAERPEGSVSTLKIQRTQQEDSAVYLCASSPTRLSGANVLTFGAGSRLTVL.

The chain joins TRBV2 to TRBJ2-7; the TCRdb call, TRBD1, lacks DNA for checking. Germline V gene sequence: CDR1 SNHLY, CDR2 FYNNEI. CDR3 length: 11 amino acids. The CDR3 region is CASSPWTVEYF.

The rearrangement links TRBV20-1 to TRBJ2-7. The germline V gene encodes CDR1 DFQATT and CDR2 SNEGSKA (reference sequence). CDR3 length equals 16 residues. The CDR3 protein is CSARDSSGSRSYEQYF.

This chain joins TRBV10-2 and TRBJ1-4; the TRBD1 assignment by TCRdb is unverifiable without DNA. Germline V gives CDR1 WSHSY, CDR2 SAAADI. This CDR3 comprises 14 residues. The chain's CDR3 is CASSGRGADEKLFF.

The J gene is TRBJ2-1, the V gene TRBV2; as DNA is missing, the TRBD1 call by TCRdb cannot be tested. CDR3 size: 15 residues. In germline, CDR1 is SNHLY, CDR2 FYNNEI. The CDR3 sequence: CASRRRGTIRDEQFF.

This rearrangement joins TRBV5-1 to TRBJ1-1; the D call of TRBD1 rests on TCRdb alone, since no DNA is present to check it. This CDR3 is 14 amino acids long. Germline CDR1 and CDR2: SGHRS and YFSETQ. The CDR3 spells CASSRGEGNTEAFF.

The chain uses TRBV12-3 or TRBV12-4 and TRBJ2-3; absent DNA, TCRdb's TRBD1 call cannot be checked. CDR3 length: 14 amino acids. The CDR3 is CASRLQGTTDTQYF.

The V gene is TRBV12-3 or TRBV12-4, the J gene TRBJ1-5. The CDR3 consists of 15 residues. CDR3: CASSLGMSWNQPQHF.

This chain connects TRBV5-1 to TRBJ1-4; no DNA is available, so the TRBD1 call from TCRdb remains unchecked. The CDR3 is made up of 15 amino acids. The V gene's germline CDR1 is SGHRS and CDR2 YFSETQ. This chain's CDR3 is CASQRGGRIDEKLFF. Full variable domain (rest looked up from reference TRBV5-1 and TRBJ1-4): KAGVTQTPRYLIKTRGQQVTLSCSPISGHRSVSWYQQTPGQGLQFLFEYFSETQRNKGNFPGRFSGRQFSNSRSEMNVSTLELGDSALYLCASQRGGRIDEKLFFGSGTQLSVL.

The V call is TRBV11-2, the J call TRBJ1-1; TCRdb picks TRBD1, but there is no DNA to check that call. Germline V gene data show CDR1 as SGHAT and CDR2 as FQNNGV. This CDR3 region has 14 residues. The chain's CDR3 is CASRTTAQNTEAFF.